Each of the 10 T cell receptor beta chains below was sequenced from the same sample in a study of siplizumab effects on memory and regulatory T cells. Sequencing was performed with immunoSEQ multiplex PCR; in TCRdb, only in-frame clones are kept and a portion is missing. In the table there are about 52,000 clones, 95% to 97% of which are singletons. The specimen sequenced was naive CD4+ T cells sorted from blood. Every receptor here comes from a human donor in good health.

This chain joins TRBV11-3 and TRBJ2-1; D perhaps matches TRBD2 (6 bases). This CDR3 is built from 14 residues. Looked up from germline, CDR1 is SGHNT and CDR2 is YENEEA. The V gene lost 3 bases and the J gene lost 4 bases, with 10 bases spanning the gap. The CDR3 is CASSFASVYNEQFF. The CDR3 DNA reads as TGTGCCAGCAGCTTTGCTAGCGTATACAATGAGCAGTTCTTC.

The rearrangement uses TRBV19 and TRBJ2-1; 7 bases match TRBD2. Germline CDR1 reads LNHDA; CDR2 reads SQIVND (reference sequence). Unmatched junction bases numbered 21, after V lost 6 bases and J lost 7 bases. The CDR3 runs 18 residues. The CDR3 region has the DNA TGTGCCAGTAGCCCCTGGAGGAGGGCGGGAGCCAGCGCGAATGAGCAGTTCTTC. Residues: CASSPWRRAGASANEQFF.

The genes are TRBV19 and TRBJ2-3; 10 nucleotides match TRBD2. CDR3 size: 16 residues. With 2 bases clipped from V and 4 bases from J, the junction kept 6 bases outside the gene matches. In germline, CDR1 is LNHDA, CDR2 SQIVND (reference sequence). Written as DNA, the CDR3 is TGTGCCAGTAGTATAACGGGGACTAGCGACGCAGATACGCAGTATTTT. Amino acids: CASSITGTSDADTQYF.

The rearrangement uses TRBV10-2 and TRBJ2-7, with 11 bases aligning to TRBD2. The V and J ends lost 3 bases and 4 bases, in that order; junction bases with no gene match: 8. CDR3 length equals 16 residues. Germline lookup yields CDR1 WSHSY and CDR2 SAAADI. The CDR3 DNA reads as TGCGCCAGCAGTGATAGGGGGACTAGCGGAACATACGAGCAGTACTTC. Its protein is CASSDRGTSGTYEQYF.

J is TRBJ1-2 and V is TRBV6-1, with TRBD1 as a possible D gene (5 bases). This CDR3 is built from 14 residues. The germline V gene encodes CDR1 MNHNS and CDR2 SASEGT. Trimming left V 2 bases short and J 4 bases short, with 11 bases between. The CDR3 coding sequence is TGTGCCAGCAGTGAAATAACGCAGGGCTATGGCTACACCTTC. Residues: CASSEITQGYGYTF.

J is TRBJ2-2 and V is TRBV5-5; 9 nucleotides line up with TRBD2. This CDR3 region has 16 residues. CDR1 and CDR2 from the germline V gene are SGHKS and YYEKEE (reference sequence). J gave up 4 bases and V 0 bases, and 4 bases lay outside the gene matches. CDR3 protein: CASSLVSGSFTGELFF. The DNA of the CDR3 is TGTGCCAGCAGCTTGGTTAGCGGGAGCTTCACCGGGGAGCTGTTTTTT.

This chain connects TRBV25-1 to TRBJ2-7, with unresolved D. The germline gives CDR1 MGHDK, CDR2 SYGVNS. Between the trimmed V and J ends, which lost 3 bases and 6 bases, there was a span of 15 bases. The CDR3 has 14 amino acids. Here the CDR3 reads CASSEPGYTGEQYF. CDR3 nucleotide sequence: TGTGCCAGCAGTGAGCCCGGGTATACTGGCGAGCAGTACTTC.

The genes are TRBV28 and TRBJ2-7; D gene unclear. With 3 bases removed from V and 6 bases from J, the gap between germline ends came to 3 bases. Germline V gene data show CDR1 as MDHEN and CDR2 as SYDVKM. The CDR3 has 10 residues. In DNA form, the CDR3 reads TGTGCCAGCAGTTTTGTCGAGCAGTACTTC. Encoded protein: CASSFVEQYF.

The chain employs TRBV29-1 and TRBJ1-4; 8 bases are a match to TRBD1. Germline trimming cut 3 bases from V and 8 bases from J; bases unmatched to any gene: 11. This CDR3 has 15 amino acids. Germline values: CDR1 SQVTM, CDR2 ANQGSEA. The CDR3 protein is CSVDTTGTGSEKLFF. CDR3 sequence (DNA): TGCAGCGTTGACACCACCGGGACAGGATCCGAAAAACTGTTTTTT.

The chain carries TRBV19 and TRBJ1-1; TRBD1 is a possible D gene (5 bases). Germline assignment: CDR1 LNHDA and CDR2 SQIVND (reference sequence). The CDR3 is 14 amino acids. Between the trimmed V and J ends, which lost 6 bases and 1 base, there was a span of 12 bases. CDR3 sequence (DNA): TGTGCCAGTAGGAGGGGAATCAGGAACACTGAAGCTTTCTTT. Translating it yields CASRRGIRNTEAFF.